One and the same sample provided the 21 T cell receptor beta chains below, sequenced in a study of control samples from healthy donors and cancer patients. Method: immunoSEQ multiplex PCR; TCRdb's copy keeps in-frame clones and lacks some. The table has about 140,000 clones, about 89% seen once. The sequencing input was blood. These receptors were obtained from a man aged 18-30 years in good health.

The CDR3 DNA sequence: TGTGCCAGCAGCCGCGGACAGGGGGCTTACGAGCAGTACTTC. It codes for CASSRGQGAYEQYF. The chain uses TRBV4-2 and TRBJ2-7; 11 bases match TRBD1. CDR1 is LGHNA, CDR2 YNFKEQ, per germline. The CDR3 consists of 14 residues. V shed 4 bases, J shed 4 bases, and the junction held 3 bases outside the gene matches.

This clone appeared a few times. This chain connects TRBV5-8 to TRBJ1-3; 7 bases fit TRBD1. Germline assignment: CDR1 SGHTS and CDR2 YDEGEE. The CDR3 is 15 amino acids. V shed 0 bases and J 4 bases; nucleotides not matched to a gene: 4. The DNA for the CDR3 is TGTGCCAGCAGCTTGGGACAGGGTGCGGGAAACACCATATATTTT. This encodes CASSLGQGAGNTIYF.

About this clone: This CDR3 is also generated by other DNA sequences in the sample. The gene calls are TRBV2 and TRBJ1-1; D remains ambiguous. V lost 4 bases to trimming and J lost 1 base, with 7 bases between them. There are 13 residues in the CDR3. Per germline, CDR1 SNHLY and CDR2 FYNNEI. Here the CDR3 DNA reads TGTGCCAGCAGTGGGTCCCGGAACACTGAAGCTTTCTTT. Translating it yields CASSGSRNTEAFF.

V gene TRBV7-2 combines with J gene TRBJ1-2; D remains ambiguous. The CDR3 consists of 14 residues. CDR1 is SGHTA and CDR2 is FQGNSA in the germline V gene. V was pared by 4 bases and J by 4 bases, with 13 bases between. Here the CDR3 DNA reads TGTGCCAGCAGCTCTTTCGACGGTACCTATGGCTACACCTTC. Protein sequence: CASSSFDGTYGYTF.

The genes are TRBV19 and TRBJ1-5; 8 nucleotides line up with TRBD1. The J segment lost 0 bases and the V segment lost 10 bases, leaving 8 bases of the junction unmatched. Germline lookup yields CDR1 LNHDA and CDR2 SQIVND (reference sequence). CDR3 length: 15 amino acids. The CDR3 is CATQGAEYSNQPQHF. The CDR3 nucleotides read TGTGCCACCCAGGGGGCGGAGTATAGCAATCAGCCCCAGCATTTT.

The chain combines TRBV3-1 (or the pseudogene TRBV3-2) with TRBJ2-1; 8 bases align to TRBD2. Losses at the gene ends were 3 bases for V and 12 bases for J; bases not matched to a gene: 13. The CDR3 is 15 residues long. The germline gives CDR1 LGHDT, CDR2 YNNKEL (reference sequence). The CDR3 coding sequence is TGTGCCAGCAGCCAGCTTAGCGGGGCAAATGGCGGGCAGTTCTTC. Encoded protein: CASSQLSGANGGQFF.

The chain has TRBV5-5 and TRBJ1-2; perhaps TRBD1 as D (5 bases). CDR3 length: 16 residues. CDR1 is SGHKS and CDR2 is YYEKEE in the germline V gene (reference sequence). V lost 4 bases and J lost 0, with 16 bases in between. The CDR3 DNA follows: TGTGCCAGCAGCCGCGACGGGGGAAGAGCTAACTATGGCTACACCTTC. Translating gives CASSRDGGRANYGYTF.

This chain links TRBV7-6 with TRBJ1-6; 7 bases map to TRBD1. V trimming: 1 base; J trimming: 6 bases; junction bases outside the gene matches: 6. Germline CDR1 and CDR2: SGHVS and FNYEAQ. This CDR3 contains 16 residues. This CDR3 reads CASSLGLAGGNSPLHF. CDR3 in DNA: TGTGCCAGCAGCTTAGGATTGGCAGGGGGTAATTCACCCCTCCACTTT.

The chain carries TRBV7-6 and TRBJ2-5; D gene uncertain. CDR1 is SGHVS, CDR2 FNYEAQ, per germline. Trimming pared 5 bases from V and 2 bases from J, leaving 15 bases between. This CDR3 comprises 15 residues. CDR3 sequence (DNA): TGTGCCAGCAGCAAAGCCGTGCTAGGTCAAGAGACCCAGTACTTC. Its protein product is CASSKAVLGQETQYF.

The chain has TRBV4-3 and TRBJ2-1, with D uncertain. The germline V gene encodes CDR1 LGHNA and CDR2 YSLEER. Trimming took off 0 bases at V and 4 bases at J, with 10 bases between the two ends. CDR3 size: 15 residues. CDR3 loop: CASSQDRWVYNEQFF. CDR3 DNA: TGCGCCAGCAGCCAAGATAGATGGGTTTACAATGAGCAGTTCTTC.

The chain has TRBV27 and TRBJ1-2; D possibly corresponds to TRBD1 (5 bases). The CDR3 is 13 residues long. V was shortened by 3 bases and J by 1 base, with 6 bases between the two germline ends. Per germline, CDR1 MNHEY and CDR2 SMNVEV (reference sequence). The CDR3 bases are TGTGCCAGCAGTTTGGGGGGTAACTATGGCTACACCTTC. It specifies CASSLGGNYGYTF.

V and J are TRBV4-1 and TRBJ1-3; D is perhaps TRBD1 (5 bases). The germline V and J ends were trimmed by 4 bases and 1 base, with 11 bases remaining between them. Per the germline V gene, CDR1 is MGHRA and CDR2 is YSYEKL. There are 15 residues in the CDR3. The CDR3 bases are TGCGCCAGCAGCCGAGATCCAGGGTCTGGAAACACCATATATTTT. Translated, it gives CASSRDPGSGNTIYF.

The chain combines TRBV7-2 with TRBJ2-1, with D maybe TRBD2 (7 bases). The V gene's germline CDR1 is SGHTA and CDR2 FQGNSA. Trimming removed 0 bases at V and 3 bases at J, with 15 bases between. The CDR3 runs to 17 residues. The CDR3 nucleotides are TGTGCCAGCAGCTTAGCCGGTGGGGGAGGGGGCTACAATGAGCAGTTCTTC. This gives the protein CASSLAGGGGGYNEQFF.

The chain couples TRBV29-1 to TRBJ1-2, with D unresolved. The CDR3 runs to 16 residues. Trimming removed 7 bases from V and 2 bases from J, with 23 bases in between. The germline V gene has CDR1 SQVTM and CDR2 ANQGSEA. The CDR3, as DNA: TGCAGCGCCAACGACGCTCAAGAGGCCTCCAACTATGGCTACACCTTC. Encoded protein: CSANDAQEASNYGYTF.

This chain connects TRBV5-1 to TRBJ1-1, with TRBD1 matching over 7 bases. Looked up from germline, CDR1 is SGHRS and CDR2 is YFSETQ. This CDR3 contains 16 residues. After removal of 4 bases from V and 0 bases from J, the junction contained 9 bases not matched to a gene. The CDR3 region has the DNA TGCGCCAGCAGCCCGTCTGTAGGGGGCTTGAACACTGAAGCTTTCTTT. As protein: CASSPSVGGLNTEAFF. The variable domain in full, with the rest retrieved from reference TRBV5-1 and TRBJ1-1, is KAGVTQTPRYLIKTRGQQVTLSCSPISGHRSVSWYQQTPGQGLQFLFEYFSETQRNKGNFPGRFSGRQFSNSRSEMNVSTLELGDSALYLCASSPSVGGLNTEAFFGQGTRLTVV.

The chain uses TRBV5-1 and TRBJ2-3, with D possibly TRBD2 on 8 matching bases. In germline, CDR1 is SGHRS, CDR2 YFSETQ. The CDR3 is 14 residues long. With 9 bases removed from V and 2 bases from J, the gap between germline ends came to 16 bases. The CDR3 nucleotides are TGCGCCACCCAGCGGGGGACAGACACAGATACGCAGTATTTT. Amino acids: CATQRGTDTDTQYF.

J is TRBJ1-3 and V is TRBV6-1; no firm D call. Germline V gives CDR1 MNHNS, CDR2 SASEGT. This CDR3 comprises 13 residues. V was trimmed by 0 bases and J by 4 bases, leaving 4 bases between them. In DNA, the CDR3 is TGTGCCAGCAGTGAAGCTAGGGGAAACACCATATATTTT. The encoded protein is CASSEARGNTIYF.

The chain carries TRBV11-2 and TRBJ2-7; D gene ambiguous. Trimming left V 0 bases short and J 3 bases short, with 12 bases between. Germline loops: CDR1 SGHAT, CDR2 FQNNGV. The length of the CDR3 is 15 residues. The CDR3 DNA sequence: TGTGCCAGCAGCTTAGAAGCAGGAGCTCACTACGAGCAGTACTTC. Translation gives CASSLEAGAHYEQYF.

This sequence joins TRBV27 and TRBJ1-1, with D unresolved. Between the trimmed V and J ends, which lost 2 bases and 4 bases, there was a span of 11 bases. This CDR3 has 14 residues. The germline V gene has CDR1 MNHEY and CDR2 SMNVEV (reference sequence). CDR3 region: CASSLGVTVTEAFF. Written as DNA, the CDR3 is TGTGCCAGCAGTTTAGGGGTAACAGTCACTGAAGCTTTCTTT.

The rearrangement uses TRBV27 and TRBJ1-5, with D unresolved. V lost 8 bases and J 4 bases, leaving 9 bases between the germline ends. CDR3 length equals 12 residues. Germline V lookup: CDR1 MNHEY, CDR2 SMNVEV (reference sequence). The CDR3, as DNA: TGTGCCAGCGGTTGGGGTAATCAGCCCCAGCATTTT. Amino acids: CASGWGNQPQHF.

The CDR3 loop reads CASSLAVRQGRIETYEQYF. The CDR3 bases are TGCGCCAGCAGCTTGGCGGTCCGGCAGGGACGAATTGAGACGTACGAGCAGTACTTC. V usage is TRBV5-1 and J usage is TRBJ2-7; D possibly matches TRBD1 or TRBD2 (5 bases each). Trimming took 0 bases from V and 4 from J, leaving 26 bases between them. This CDR3 is built from 19 residues. Germline V gene data show CDR1 as SGHRS and CDR2 as YFSETQ.